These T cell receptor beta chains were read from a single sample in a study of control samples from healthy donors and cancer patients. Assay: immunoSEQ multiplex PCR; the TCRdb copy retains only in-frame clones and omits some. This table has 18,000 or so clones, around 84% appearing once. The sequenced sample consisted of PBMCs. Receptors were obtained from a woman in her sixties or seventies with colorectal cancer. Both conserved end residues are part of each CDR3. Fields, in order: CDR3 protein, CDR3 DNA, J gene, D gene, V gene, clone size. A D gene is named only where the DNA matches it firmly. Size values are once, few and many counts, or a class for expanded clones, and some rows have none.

CDR3 protein: CASSPTGTNYGYTF; CDR3 DNA: TGTGCCAGCAGTCCGACGGGAACTAACTATGGCTACACCTTC; J gene: TRBJ1-2; D gene: NA; V gene: TRBV6-4; clone size: once
CDR3 protein: CASSPWEAATDTQYF; CDR3 DNA: TGTGCCAGCAGTCCCTGGGAGGCGGCCACAGATACGCAGTATTTT; J gene: TRBJ2-3; D gene: NA; V gene: TRBV27; clone size: NA
CDR3 protein: CASSLYGPGNTIYF; CDR3 DNA: TGTGCCAGCAGCTTGTACGGACCTGGAAACACCATATATTTT; J gene: TRBJ1-3; D gene: NA; V gene: TRBV5-6; clone size: NA
CDR3 protein: CASIDRGWNTGELFF; CDR3 DNA: TGTGCCAGTATCGACAGGGGATGGAACACCGGGGAGCTGTTTTTT; J gene: TRBJ2-2; D gene: TRBD1; V gene: TRBV19; clone size: NA
CDR3 protein: CASSLLSEASGSYEQYF; CDR3 DNA: TGCGCCAGCAGCCTATTGAGTGAGGCTAGCGGGTCCTACGAGCAGTACTTC; J gene: TRBJ2-7; D gene: TRBD2; V gene: TRBV4-1; clone size: NA
CDR3 protein: CASSRPTSGLAKNIQYF; CDR3 DNA: TGTGCCAGCAGCCGACCCACTAGCGGCCTAGCCAAAAACATTCAGTACTTC; J gene: TRBJ2-4; D gene: TRBD2; V gene: TRBV5-4; clone size: NA
CDR3 protein: CASSLVGGKPSTDTQYF; CDR3 DNA: TGCGCCAGCAGCTTGGTCGGGGGCAAACCTAGCACAGATACGCAGTATTTT; J gene: TRBJ2-3; D gene: NA; V gene: TRBV5-1; clone size: NA
CDR3 protein: CASSIRQGARNTGELFF; CDR3 DNA: TGTGCCAGTAGTATAAGACAGGGGGCGAGAAACACCGGGGAGCTGTTTTTT; J gene: TRBJ2-2; D gene: TRBD1; V gene: TRBV19; clone size: NA
CDR3 protein: CASSQEGQGRGEQYF; CDR3 DNA: TGCGCCAGCAGCCAAGAGGGACAGGGCCGTGGAGAGCAGTACTTC; J gene: TRBJ2-7; D gene: TRBD1; V gene: TRBV4-1; clone size: NA
CDR3 protein: CASSYYPAQEMNTEAFF; CDR3 DNA: TGTGCCAGCAGTTATTACCCCGCCCAGGAGATGAACACTGAAGCTTTCTTT; J gene: TRBJ1-1; D gene: NA; V gene: TRBV6-7; clone size: NA
CDR3 protein: CASRPQGTGLNAEAFF; CDR3 DNA: TGTGCCAGCAGGCCCCAGGGGACAGGGCTGAACGCTGAAGCTTTCTTT; J gene: TRBJ1-1; D gene: TRBD1; V gene: TRBV5-6; clone size: NA
CDR3 protein: CASSPGTGATNTEAFF; CDR3 DNA: TGTGCCAGCTCACCGGGGACAGGGGCGACAAACACTGAAGCTTTCTTT; J gene: TRBJ1-1; D gene: TRBD1; V gene: TRBV18; clone size: NA
CDR3 protein: CSVEDRGGIYGYTF; CDR3 DNA: TGCAGCGTTGAAGACAGGGGGGGAATCTATGGCTACACCTTC; J gene: TRBJ1-2; D gene: TRBD1; V gene: TRBV29-1; clone size: NA
CDR3 protein: CASSLVDSYYEQYF; CDR3 DNA: TGTGCCAGCAGCTTAGTGGACTCGTACTACGAGCAGTACTTC; J gene: TRBJ2-7; D gene: NA; V gene: TRBV7-9; clone size: NA